This T cell receptor beta chain was documented in a study of CD8 T cells in Susac syndrome. Overall study findings and caveats: As acknowledged by the study, its TCR sequencing and HLA analysis included a relatively small number of individuals.

This clonotype was seen a single time. Antigen: not known. RNA totalling roughly 0.5 to 1 ug underwent reverse transcription with random hexamers. An immunoSEQ multiplex PCR amplified TCR beta CDR3 over 54 Vbeta and 13 Jbeta. TCRdb ran MiXCR on the immunoSEQ multiplex PCR reads and lists one entry per CDR3 protein. The top ten clones hold more than 0.13% of a sample with 150,000 to 200,000 distinct CDR3 sequences, 93% of them seen once. Healthy donors, matched for age and sex, constituted the control group. While CD8+ and CD4+ T cells were isolated negatively, TEMRA cells were enriched by FACS. Sequencing was performed on CD4+ T cells from PBMCs. The source of this sequence is a human donor in good health.

CDR3 amino acids: CASSKTGGPDYEQYF. CDR3 coding DNA: TGTGCCAGCAGCAAAACAGGGGGCCCTGACTACGAGCAGTACTTC. This rearrangement joins TRBV7-2 to TRBJ2-7; 9 bases fit TRBD1. The CDR3 sequence is 15 residues long. Germline V CDR1 and CDR2: SGHTA, FQGNSA. V lost 5 bases, J lost 3 bases, and 8 bases stayed unmatched.